These T cell receptor beta chains were read from a single sample in a study of T cell responses to AZD1222 COVID-19 vaccine. The data were produced by immunoSEQ multiplex PCR, yet TCRdb's version contains in-frame clones alone and is incomplete. The sample yields 100,000 to 150,000 clones, under 90% seen once. Sequencing was performed on peripheral blood, taken on day 0 of AZD1222 vaccination. The source is an adult in good health. Both conserved end residues are part of each CDR3. D genes are given only for firm matches. Clone size is not always given. Where it is, it says once, few, many or a class for expanded clones.

clone_size: -
j_call: TRBJ1-1
d_call: TRBD1
v_call: TRBV4-3
cdr3_aa: CASSLRTGGNTEAFF
cdr3_nt: TGCGCCAGCAGCCTACGGACAGGGGGGAACACTGAAGCTTTCTTT

clone_size: -
j_call: TRBJ2-7
d_call: TRBD2
v_call: TRBV25-1
cdr3_aa: CASSEYRGGQYF
cdr3_nt: TGTGCCAGCAGTGAATACCGGGGGGGGCAGTACTTC

clone_size: -
j_call: TRBJ2-2
d_call: TRBD1
v_call: TRBV6-5
cdr3_aa: CASQGAPGTGELFF
cdr3_nt: TGTGCCAGCCAGGGGGCGCCGGGCACCGGGGAGCTGTTTTTT

clone_size: -
j_call: TRBJ1-5
d_call: -
v_call: TRBV28
cdr3_aa: CASTGSGGDQPQHF
cdr3_nt: TGTGCCAGCACCGGATCGGGGGGGGATCAGCCCCAGCATTTT

clone_size: -
j_call: TRBJ1-2
d_call: -
v_call: TRBV5-8
cdr3_aa: CASASIVLDGYTF
cdr3_nt: TGTGCCAGCGCCTCCATTGTCCTGGATGGCTACACCTTC

clone_size: once
j_call: TRBJ1-5
d_call: TRBD1
v_call: TRBV2
cdr3_aa: CASSDLGQGRGQPQHF
cdr3_nt: TGTGCCAGCAGTGATCTGGGACAGGGACGAGGTCAGCCCCAGCATTTT

clone_size: once
j_call: TRBJ1-3
d_call: -
v_call: TRBV7-8
cdr3_aa: CASSPTTGNTIYF
cdr3_nt: TGTGCCAGCAGCCCCACAACCGGAAACACCATATATTTT

clone_size: -
j_call: TRBJ2-3
d_call: TRBD2
v_call: TRBV11-2
cdr3_aa: CASSFTGTTTDTQYF
cdr3_nt: TGTGCCAGCAGCTTCACCGGGACTACCACAGATACGCAGTATTTT

clone_size: -
j_call: TRBJ1-2
d_call: -
v_call: TRBV10-2
cdr3_aa: CASTDQVRNDYGYTF
cdr3_nt: TGCGCCAGCACCGACCAGGTCAGGAATGACTATGGCTACACCTTC

clone_size: once
j_call: TRBJ1-1
d_call: -
v_call: TRBV12-3/TRBV12-4
cdr3_aa: CASSIGQLNEAFF
cdr3_nt: TGTGCCAGCAGCATAGGACAGCTTAATGAAGCTTTCTTT

clone_size: few
j_call: TRBJ1-2
d_call: -
v_call: TRBV19
cdr3_aa: CASKGGIYGYTF
cdr3_nt: TGTGCCAGTAAAGGGGGAATCTATGGCTACACCTTC

clone_size: -
j_call: TRBJ2-1
d_call: TRBD2
v_call: TRBV28
cdr3_aa: CASSFPGLASNEQFF
cdr3_nt: TGTGCCAGCAGTTTCCCGGGACTAGCATCCAATGAGCAGTTCTTC

clone_size: few
j_call: TRBJ2-1
d_call: TRBD2
v_call: TRBV3-1/TRBV3-2
cdr3_aa: CASSQGRTSVKSSYNEQFF
cdr3_nt: TGTGCCAGCAGCCAAGGGAGGACTAGCGTCAAGAGCTCCTACAATGAGCAGTTCTTC

clone_size: -
j_call: TRBJ1-6
d_call: -
v_call: TRBV3-1/TRBV3-2
cdr3_aa: CASSHGSGQLHF
cdr3_nt: TGTGCCAGCAGCCATGGGTCGGGGCAGCTCCACTTT

clone_size: few
j_call: TRBJ1-4
d_call: -
v_call: TRBV19
cdr3_aa: CATKGAANNEKLFF
cdr3_nt: TGTGCCACCAAAGGAGCGGCTAATAATGAAAAACTGTTTTTT

clone_size: -
j_call: TRBJ1-2
d_call: -
v_call: TRBV10-2
cdr3_aa: CASSESGLPSGYTF
cdr3_nt: TGCGCCAGCAGTGAGTCGGGACTTCCTTCCGGCTACACCTTC

clone_size: once
j_call: TRBJ1-5
d_call: -
v_call: TRBV3-1/TRBV3-2
cdr3_aa: CASSQMFQPQHF
cdr3_nt: TGTGCCAGCAGCCAGATGTTCCAGCCCCAGCATTTT

clone_size: once
j_call: TRBJ1-2
d_call: -
v_call: TRBV12-3/TRBV12-4
cdr3_aa: CASTPDPVNGYTF
cdr3_nt: TGTGCCAGCACCCCTGACCCGGTCAATGGCTACACCTTC

clone_size: -
j_call: TRBJ1-4
d_call: TRBD1
v_call: TRBV25-1
cdr3_aa: CASSEYIGGGEKLFF
cdr3_nt: TGTGCCAGCAGTGAATATATTGGAGGGGGCGAAAAACTGTTTTTT

clone_size: -
j_call: TRBJ1-5
d_call: -
v_call: TRBV6-2/TRBV6-3
cdr3_aa: CASSYRGIDQPQHF
cdr3_nt: TGTGCCAGCAGTTACAGGGGGATCGATCAGCCCCAGCATTTT

clone_size: -
j_call: TRBJ2-7
d_call: -
v_call: TRBV11-3
cdr3_aa: CASSLGTQSEQYF
cdr3_nt: TGTGCCAGCAGCCTCGGGACACAGTCCGAGCAGTACTTC

clone_size: -
j_call: TRBJ2-1
d_call: -
v_call: TRBV6-5
cdr3_aa: CAVRTDNEQFF
cdr3_nt: TGTGCCGTCCGGACCGACAATGAGCAGTTCTTC

clone_size: -
j_call: TRBJ2-2
d_call: -
v_call: TRBV7-2
cdr3_aa: CASIKSGTANTGELFF
cdr3_nt: TGTGCCAGCATCAAATCCGGGACGGCGAACACCGGGGAGCTGTTTTTT

clone_size: -
j_call: TRBJ1-1
d_call: -
v_call: TRBV6-6
cdr3_aa: CASSKDWNTEAFF
cdr3_nt: TGTGCCAGCAGTAAGGACTGGAACACTGAAGCTTTCTTT

clone_size: -
j_call: TRBJ2-3
d_call: -
v_call: TRBV19
cdr3_aa: CASAGSLRRDTQYF
cdr3_nt: TGTGCCAGCGCTGGCAGCCTTCGACGGGATACGCAGTATTTT

clone_size: -
j_call: TRBJ1-3
d_call: -
v_call: TRBV7-6
cdr3_aa: CASSSNMFSGNTIYF
cdr3_nt: TGTGCCAGCAGCTCCAACATGTTCTCCGGAAACACCATATATTTT

clone_size: -
j_call: TRBJ2-1
d_call: TRBD2
v_call: TRBV2
cdr3_aa: CASSVPGLAAMSSYNEQFF
cdr3_nt: TGTGCCAGCAGTGTCCCGGGACTAGCGGCGATGAGCTCCTACAATGAGCAGTTCTTC

clone_size: -
j_call: TRBJ1-5
d_call: -
v_call: TRBV6-5
cdr3_aa: CASRPADRSNQPQHF
cdr3_nt: TGTGCCAGCAGACCCGCGGACAGAAGCAATCAGCCCCAGCATTTT

clone_size: -
j_call: TRBJ2-7
d_call: TRBD2
v_call: TRBV29-1
cdr3_aa: CSAQGLAGVRSYEQYF
cdr3_nt: TGCAGCGCCCAGGGACTAGCGGGGGTACGCTCCTACGAGCAGTACTTC

clone_size: -
j_call: TRBJ1-6
d_call: -
v_call: TRBV27
cdr3_aa: CASRVVSSYNSPLHF
cdr3_nt: TGTGCCAGCAGGGTTGTTAGCTCCTATAATTCACCCCTCCACTTT

clone_size: -
j_call: TRBJ1-1
d_call: -
v_call: TRBV6-5
cdr3_aa: CASSSRGGNTEAFF
cdr3_nt: TGTGCCAGCTCCTCTCGGGGCGGAAACACTGAAGCTTTCTTT

clone_size: -
j_call: TRBJ2-5
d_call: -
v_call: TRBV7-2
cdr3_aa: CASSKAPAGWEETQYF
cdr3_nt: TGTGCCAGCAGCAAGGCCCCAGCGGGCTGGGAAGAGACCCAGTACTTC

clone_size: -
j_call: TRBJ2-7
d_call: -
v_call: TRBV10-2
cdr3_aa: CASRAYYEQYF
cdr3_nt: TGCGCCAGCAGGGCATACTACGAGCAGTACTTC

clone_size: -
j_call: TRBJ2-7
d_call: -
v_call: TRBV3-1/TRBV3-2
cdr3_aa: CASSQAGLYEQYF
cdr3_nt: TGTGCCAGCAGCCAGGCAGGGCTGTACGAGCAGTACTTC

clone_size: -
j_call: TRBJ1-2
d_call: -
v_call: TRBV10-3
cdr3_aa: CAISESQGGYTF
cdr3_nt: TGTGCCATCAGTGAGTCGCAGGGTGGCTACACCTTC

clone_size: -
j_call: TRBJ1-3
d_call: -
v_call: TRBV5-1
cdr3_aa: CASSYSDSGNTIYF
cdr3_nt: TGCGCCAGCAGTTACAGTGATTCTGGAAACACCATATATTTT

clone_size: -
j_call: TRBJ1-5
d_call: -
v_call: TRBV18
cdr3_aa: CASSPRGELSNQPQHF
cdr3_nt: TGTGCCAGCTCACCACGGGGAGAGCTTAGCAATCAGCCCCAGCATTTT

clone_size: few
j_call: TRBJ1-2
d_call: TRBD1
v_call: TRBV28
cdr3_aa: CASSSHRTGRNYGYTF
cdr3_nt: TGTGCCAGCAGTTCCCACCGGACAGGACGTAACTATGGCTACACCTTC

clone_size: -
j_call: TRBJ2-7
d_call: -
v_call: TRBV3-1/TRBV3-2
cdr3_aa: CASSQVFYEQYF
cdr3_nt: TGTGCCAGCAGCCAAGTTTTCTACGAGCAGTACTTC

clone_size: -
j_call: TRBJ2-3
d_call: TRBD2
v_call: TRBV3-1/TRBV3-2
cdr3_aa: CASSRKGSGGLSDTQYF
cdr3_nt: TGTGCCAGCAGCCGAAAAGGAAGCGGGGGGTTGTCAGATACGCAGTATTTT

clone_size: once
j_call: TRBJ2-3
d_call: TRBD2
v_call: TRBV5-1
cdr3_aa: CASSLVASGDTDTQYF
cdr3_nt: TGCGCCAGCAGCTTGGTTGCTAGCGGGGACACAGATACGCAGTATTTT

clone_size: -
j_call: TRBJ2-3
d_call: -
v_call: TRBV7-6
cdr3_aa: CASSLSGTGRTDTQYF
cdr3_nt: TGTGCCAGCAGCTTAAGCGGGACAGGACGCACAGATACGCAGTATTTT

clone_size: -
j_call: TRBJ1-6
d_call: TRBD1
v_call: TRBV25-1
cdr3_aa: CASSPRTGGEVRYSPLHF
cdr3_nt: TGTGCCAGCAGTCCCCGTACAGGGGGCGAGGTACGATATTCACCCCTCCACTTT

clone_size: few
j_call: TRBJ2-7
d_call: TRBD2
v_call: TRBV10-3
cdr3_aa: CAISPRAAGDEQYF
cdr3_nt: TGTGCCATCAGTCCTCGGGCAGCGGGGGACGAGCAGTACTTC

clone_size: -
j_call: TRBJ1-2
d_call: -
v_call: TRBV6-2/TRBV6-3
cdr3_aa: CASRPPGRLLYYGYTF
cdr3_nt: TGTGCCAGCAGACCTCCAGGACGGTTATTATACTATGGCTACACCTTC

clone_size: -
j_call: TRBJ1-6
d_call: -
v_call: TRBV30
cdr3_aa: CAWSVGGGLSSYNSPLHF
cdr3_nt: TGTGCCTGGAGTGTTGGCGGGGGGCTAAGCTCCTATAATTCACCCCTCCACTTT

clone_size: -
j_call: TRBJ2-7
d_call: TRBD1
v_call: TRBV10-3
cdr3_aa: CAISGTGSSYEQYF
cdr3_nt: TGTGCCATCAGTGGGACAGGGAGCTCCTACGAGCAGTACTTC

clone_size: -
j_call: TRBJ2-7
d_call: -
v_call: TRBV7-2
cdr3_aa: CASSEGRSSYEQYF
cdr3_nt: TGTGCCAGCAGCGAGGGACGAAGCTCCTACGAGCAGTACTTC